This is a list of T cell receptor beta chains from one sample in a study of T cell clones after liver transplantation. TCRdb's table, derived via immunoSEQ multiplex PCR, lists solely in-frame clones and lacks some. The top ten clones hold 28% of a sample with about 15,000 clones, roughly 84% of them seen once. The specimen comprised CD8+ T cells from blood, sampled around 48 months after liver transplant. The receptors come from a human patient who received a liver transplant. Some T cells may originate from the graft donor. CDR3s include the opening cysteine and the closing phenylalanine or tryptophan. The D gene is left open where the match is weak. Clone size is stated in some rows and not others, as once, few, many or a class when expanded.

J gene	D gene	V gene	clone size	CDR3 protein	CDR3 DNA
TRBJ2-7	.	TRBV25-1	.	CASSAGYEQYF	TGTGCCAGCAGCGCGGGGTACGAGCAGTACTTC
TRBJ2-7	TRBD1	TRBV9	.	CASSAHGQGSYEQYF	TGTGCCAGCAGCGCCCACGGACAGGGATCCTACGAGCAGTACTTC
TRBJ2-4	.	TRBV14	few	CASSRTAGLAKNIQYF	TGTGCCAGCAGCCGTACAGCAGGTCTAGCCAAAAACATTCAGTACTTC
TRBJ2-7	.	TRBV19	.	CASSEPGTTYEQYF	TGTGCCAGTAGCGAACCCGGGACAACCTACGAGCAGTACTTC
TRBJ2-5	.	TRBV27	.	CASSFGGGGTQYF	TGTGCCAGCAGTTTTGGGGGAGGGGGGACCCAGTACTTC
TRBJ1-5	.	TRBV10-2	.	CASSEMGNPNQPQHF	TGCGCCAGCAGTGAAATGGGGAATCCCAATCAGCCCCAGCATTTT
TRBJ2-5	.	TRBV7-8	.	CASSSLTRSSETQYF	TGTGCCAGCAGCTCTTTAACCAGGAGTAGCGAGACCCAGTACTTC
TRBJ1-2	.	TRBV28	.	CASSLGRSGSGYTF	TGTGCCAGCAGTTTGGGCCGCTCAGGGAGTGGCTACACCTTC
TRBJ2-2	.	TRBV27	.	CASSQERTGELFF	TGTGCCAGCAGCCAAGAAAGGACCGGGGAGCTGTTTTTT
TRBJ1-5	TRBD1	TRBV28	.	CASSLRDRNQPQHF	TGTGCCAGCAGCCTGCGGGACAGAAATCAGCCCCAGCATTTT
TRBJ1-2	.	TRBV28	.	CASSFRGDYGYTF	TGTGCCAGCAGTTTCCGGGGTGACTATGGCTACACCTTC
TRBJ1-1	.	TRBV7-9	.	CASSPTGNTEAFF	TGTGCCAGCAGCCCGACAGGGAACACTGAAGCTTTCTTT
TRBJ1-3	.	TRBV4-1	.	CASSQESFGAGGNTIYF	TGCGCCAGCAGCCAAGAATCATTCGGGGCGGGGGGAAACACCATATATTTT
TRBJ2-2	.	TRBV9	.	CASSVFWRGTPNTGELFF	.
TRBJ1-2	.	TRBV6-5	.	CAVRVGYGYTF	TGTGCCGTCAGGGTAGGATATGGCTACACCTTC
TRBJ1-2	.	TRBV5-4	.	CATTDGFEGYTF	TGTGCCACAACAGACGGGTTTGAGGGCTACACCTTC
TRBJ1-5	.	TRBV27	few	CASSSRLSNQPQHF	TGTGCCAGCAGTTCGAGGCTTAGCAATCAGCCCCAGCATTTT
TRBJ1-2	.	TRBV5-5	.	CASFFQSSANYGYTF	TGTGCCAGCTTCTTCCAATCTTCCGCTAACTATGGCTACACCTTC
TRBJ1-2	TRBD1	TRBV7-9	once	CASIEGAHGYTF	TGTGCCAGCATCGAGGGGGCCCATGGCTACACCTTC
TRBJ2-7	.	TRBV27	.	CASSVSSGPLVHEQYF	TGTGCCAGCAGTGTCTCCTCCGGGCCTCTTGTTCACGAGCAGTACTTC
TRBJ2-7	.	TRBV29-1	.	CSVGSEGARFYEQYF	TGCAGCGTTGGTTCGGAAGGGGCGCGGTTCTACGAGCAGTACTTC
TRBJ2-7	.	TRBV19	.	CASTSAGEQYF	TGTGCCAGTACCTCCGCCGGTGAGCAGTACTTC
TRBJ1-2	.	TRBV27	.	CASSPTGRYGYTF	TGTGCCAGCAGTCCCACAGGGAGGTATGGCTACACCTTC
TRBJ1-1	.	TRBV27	.	CASSLSPNTEAFF	TGTGCCAGCAGTTTATCACCGAACACTGAAGCTTTCTTT
TRBJ2-3	.	TRBV27	.	CASSFDTQYF	TGTGCCAGCAGTTTCGATACGCAGTATTTT
TRBJ2-7	TRBD2	TRBV29-1	.	CSVAGLEAYEQYF	TGCAGCGTTGCGGGACTAGAAGCCTACGAGCAGTACTTC
TRBJ1-1	.	TRBV9	medium-sized	CASSAGSGGTEAFF	TGTGCCAGCAGCGCTGGATCCGGCGGAACTGAAGCTTTCTTT
TRBJ1-2	.	TRBV27	.	CASSLSLLDPYGYTF	TGTGCCAGCAGCTTATCACTCCTGGATCCTTATGGCTACACCTTC
TRBJ2-5	TRBD1	TRBV27	.	CASRGQQETQYF	TGTGCCAGCAGGGGACAGCAAGAGACCCAGTACTTC
TRBJ2-7	.	TRBV28	.	CASSLGQGSSYEQYF	TGTGCCAGCAGTTTAGGGCAGGGGAGCTCCTACGAGCAGTACTTC
TRBJ2-7	.	TRBV28	.	CASSLDLGDVSYEQYF	TGTGCCAGCAGTTTGGATCTCGGGGACGTCTCCTACGAGCAGTACTTC
TRBJ1-2	.	TRBV28	.	CASSLSKDSPNYGYTF	TGTGCCAGCAGTTTATCTAAGGACAGCCCTAACTATGGCTACACCTTC
TRBJ1-2	.	TRBV7-9	few	CASDTTNYGYTF	TGTGCCAGCGACACCACTAACTATGGCTACACCTTC
TRBJ1-1	.	TRBV6-1	.	CASILGRTEAFF	TGTGCCAGCATTCTCGGGCGGACTGAAGCTTTCTTT
TRBJ1-2	TRBD1	TRBV30	.	CAWNTGQGRPYGYTF	TGTGCCTGGAATACTGGACAGGGGCGGCCCTATGGCTACACCTTC
TRBJ2-1	.	TRBV27	.	CASSLYGGGEQFF	TGTGCCAGCAGTTTATACGGTGGAGGGGAGCAGTTCTTC
TRBJ2-5	TRBD1	TRBV5-1	.	CASSLSFEDPGQGFAQYF	TGCGCCAGCAGCTTGTCGTTCGAAGACCCGGGACAGGGTTTTGCCCAGTACTTC
TRBJ2-5	.	TRBV7-3	once	CASSLTARETQYF	TGTGCCAGCAGCTTAACGGCCCGGGAGACCCAGTACTTC
TRBJ2-1	TRBD2	TRBV27	.	CASSPDRYTGTSGSYEQFF	TGTGCCAGCAGTCCGGACAGGTATACCGGGACTAGCGGGAGTTATGAGCAGTTCTTC
TRBJ2-5	TRBD2	TRBV28	.	CASSFGLAGNQETQYF	TGTGCCAGCAGTTTCGGGCTAGCGGGTAACCAAGAGACCCAGTACTTC
TRBJ2-7	.	TRBV19	.	CASSLWGESYEQYF	TGTGCCAGTAGTCTCTGGGGGGAATCCTACGAGCAGTACTTC
TRBJ2-7	.	TRBV15	.	CATSRDVSVASYEQYF	TGTGCCACCAGCAGAGATGTTAGCGTCGCCTCCTACGAGCAGTACTTC
TRBJ2-3	.	TRBV29-1	.	CSALTGPDTQYF	TGCAGCGCCCTCACAGGGCCAGATACGCAGTATTTT
TRBJ2-3	.	TRBV9	.	CASSPPSGPDTQYF	TGTGCCAGCAGCCCACCCAGCGGTCCAGATACGCAGTATTTT
TRBJ2-1	.	TRBV11-2	few	CASSLRNSPVYNEQFF	TGTGCCAGCAGCTTGCGTAACTCCCCCGTATACAATGAGCAGTTCTTC
TRBJ2-5	.	TRBV5-4	.	CASSQTRVETQYF	TGTGCCAGCAGCCAGACAAGGGTGGAGACCCAGTACTTC
TRBJ1-2	TRBD1	TRBV6-1	.	CASRTDRANYGYTF	TGTGCCAGCAGGACGGACAGGGCAAACTATGGCTACACCTTC
TRBJ1-5	.	TRBV13	.	CASSPGRTGRNQPQHF	TGTGCCAGCAGCCCCGGGAGGACGGGGCGCAATCAGCCCCAGCATTTT
TRBJ2-7	.	TRBV6-1	.	CASSEEWDTYEQYF	TGTGCCAGCAGTGAAGAATGGGATACCTACGAGCAGTACTTC
TRBJ1-2	.	TRBV7-9	.	CASSPFVAYGYTF	TGTGCCAGCAGCCCATTCGTGGCCTATGGCTACACCTTC
TRBJ2-3	TRBD2	TRBV5-8	.	CASNIGRGTDTQYF	TGTGCCAGCAACATAGGGAGGGGCACAGATACGCAGTATTTT
TRBJ2-3	.	TRBV7-6	.	CASRAPPPDTDTQYF	TGTGCCAGCAGGGCCCCGCCCCCGGACACAGATACGCAGTATTTT
TRBJ2-7	.	TRBV2	once	CASRGRWVFPGEADEQYF	TGTGCCAGCAGGGGACGATGGGTCTTCCCCGGAGAGGCAGACGAGCAGTACTTC
TRBJ1-5	.	TRBV5-5	.	CASSLWGGQPQHF	TGTGCCAGCAGCTTGTGGGGCGGTCAGCCCCAGCATTTT
TRBJ2-3	TRBD2	TRBV13	.	CASSPLPTSPSGTQYF	TGTGCCAGCAGTCCCCTCCCGACTAGCCCTTCGGGTACGCAGTATTTT
TRBJ1-5	TRBD1	TRBV7-8	.	CASSSRQGALGNQPQHF	TGTGCCAGCAGCTCACGACAGGGGGCGTTAGGCAATCAGCCCCAGCATTTT
TRBJ1-5	TRBD1	TRBV5-6	.	CASSLQGFSPQHF	TGTGCCAGCAGCTTACAGGGGTTCAGCCCCCAGCATTTT